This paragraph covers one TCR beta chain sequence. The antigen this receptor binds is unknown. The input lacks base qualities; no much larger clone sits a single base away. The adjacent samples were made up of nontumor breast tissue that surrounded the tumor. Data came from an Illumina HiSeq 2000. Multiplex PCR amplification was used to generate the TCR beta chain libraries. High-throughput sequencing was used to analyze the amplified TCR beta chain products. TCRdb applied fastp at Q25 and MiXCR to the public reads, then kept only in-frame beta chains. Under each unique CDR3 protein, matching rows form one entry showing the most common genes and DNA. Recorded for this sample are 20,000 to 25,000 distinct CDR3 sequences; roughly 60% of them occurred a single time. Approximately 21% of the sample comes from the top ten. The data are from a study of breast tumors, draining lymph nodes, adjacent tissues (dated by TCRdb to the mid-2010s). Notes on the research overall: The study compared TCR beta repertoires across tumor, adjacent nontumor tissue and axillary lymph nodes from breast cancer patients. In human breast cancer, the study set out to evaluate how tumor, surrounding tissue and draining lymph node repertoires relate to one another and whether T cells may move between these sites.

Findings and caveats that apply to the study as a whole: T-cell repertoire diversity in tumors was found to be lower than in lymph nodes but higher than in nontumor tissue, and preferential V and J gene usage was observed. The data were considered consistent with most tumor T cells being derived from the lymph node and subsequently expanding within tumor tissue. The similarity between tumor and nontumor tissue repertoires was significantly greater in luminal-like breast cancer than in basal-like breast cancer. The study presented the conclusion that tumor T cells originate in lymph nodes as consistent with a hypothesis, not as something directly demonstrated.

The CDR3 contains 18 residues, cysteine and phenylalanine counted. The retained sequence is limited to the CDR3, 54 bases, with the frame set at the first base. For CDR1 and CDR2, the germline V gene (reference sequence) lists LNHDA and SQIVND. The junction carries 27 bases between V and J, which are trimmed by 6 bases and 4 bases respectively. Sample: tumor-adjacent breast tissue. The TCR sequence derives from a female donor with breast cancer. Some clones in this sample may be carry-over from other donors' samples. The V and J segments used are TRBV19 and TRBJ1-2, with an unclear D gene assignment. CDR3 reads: CASRRRTTGYSQPYGYTF. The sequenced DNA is TGTGCCAGTAGAAGGAGAACGACCGGGTATAGCCAGCCCTATGGCTACACCTTC.